A selection of T cell receptor beta chains follows, all from one sample in a study of T-cell memory formation after mild COVID-19. TCRdb independently ran MiXCR on the 5' RACE reads; one entry per CDR3 protein. Of about 200,000 distinct CDR3 sequences listed, around 8.8% were seen once; the top ten hold 3.5%. The specimen sequenced was PBMCs or a T cell subset sorted from them (not recorded which). The source of these receptors is a man aged 18-30 years who had mild COVID-19 (a few samples of this study predate the infection). Cell type and time point are not known. Both conserved end residues are part of each CDR3. Each record gives: V gene, D gene, clone size, J gene, CDR3 DNA, CDR3 protein. A D gene is named only where the DNA matches it firmly. Rows may omit the clone size; those that give it use once, few, many or a size class.

v_call: TRBV2
d_call: NA
clone_size: NA
j_call: TRBJ1-1
cdr3_nt: TGTGCCAGCGGGGGGTTTCAGGGAAACACTGAAGCTTTCTTT
cdr3_aa: CASGGFQGNTEAFF

v_call: TRBV7-2
d_call: NA
clone_size: few
j_call: TRBJ2-1
cdr3_nt: TGTGCCAGCAGCCACCGGGTAACCGATCCCATCAATGAGCAGTTCTTC
cdr3_aa: CASSHRVTDPINEQFF

v_call: TRBV24-1
d_call: NA
clone_size: NA
j_call: TRBJ2-2
cdr3_nt: TGTGCCACCAGTTCCGAAACGAACACCGGGGAGCTGTTTTTT
cdr3_aa: CATSSETNTGELFF

v_call: TRBV7-2
d_call: TRBD1
clone_size: many
j_call: TRBJ2-1
cdr3_nt: TGTGCCAGCAGCTTCCGGGACAGGTACAATGAGCAGTTCTTC
cdr3_aa: CASSFRDRYNEQFF

v_call: TRBV7-3
d_call: NA
clone_size: few
j_call: TRBJ2-5
cdr3_nt: TGTGCCAGCAGCTCAGACTTACTCGGGACCCAGTACTTC
cdr3_aa: CASSSDLLGTQYF

v_call: TRBV7-9
d_call: NA
clone_size: NA
j_call: TRBJ1-2
cdr3_nt: TGTGCCAGCACGACAGGCGGGTATGGCTACACCTTC
cdr3_aa: CASTTGGYGYTF

v_call: TRBV19
d_call: NA
clone_size: few
j_call: TRBJ2-3
cdr3_nt: TGTGCCAGTAGTACCCCGAGCAGTACGCAGTATTTT
cdr3_aa: CASSTPSSTQYF

v_call: TRBV20-1
d_call: TRBD2
clone_size: many
j_call: TRBJ2-5
cdr3_nt: TGCAGTGCTAGAGTAAATAGCGGGGGGCTAGAGACCCAGTACTTC
cdr3_aa: CSARVNSGGLETQYF

v_call: TRBV2
d_call: NA
clone_size: NA
j_call: TRBJ1-2
cdr3_nt: TGTGCCAGCAGTGGACTGCTCTATGGCTACACCTTC
cdr3_aa: CASSGLLYGYTF

v_call: TRBV4-1
d_call: TRBD1
clone_size: few
j_call: TRBJ2-1
cdr3_nt: TGCGCCAGCAGCCATCCTACCGGGACAGGGGTAGATGAGCAGTTCTTC
cdr3_aa: CASSHPTGTGVDEQFF

v_call: TRBV15
d_call: NA
clone_size: few
j_call: TRBJ2-7
cdr3_nt: TGTGCCACCAGCGTCGCGAGGGGCTCCACCTACGAGCAGTACTTC
cdr3_aa: CATSVARGSTYEQYF

v_call: TRBV20-1
d_call: NA
clone_size: few
j_call: TRBJ2-3
cdr3_nt: TGCAGTGAGCGGGCCCCTCACTCAGATACGCAGTATTTT
cdr3_aa: CSERAPHSDTQYF

v_call: TRBV12-3/TRBV12-4
d_call: TRBD1
clone_size: few
j_call: TRBJ2-4
cdr3_nt: TGTGCCAGCAGGGACAGGTTAGCCAAAAACATTCAGTACTTC
cdr3_aa: CASRDRLAKNIQYF

v_call: TRBV9
d_call: NA
clone_size: NA
j_call: TRBJ1-1
cdr3_nt: TGTGCCAGCAGCGTAGTGGCAGGGACCACTGAAGCTTTCTTT
cdr3_aa: CASSVVAGTTEAFF

v_call: TRBV11-2
d_call: TRBD1
clone_size: many
j_call: TRBJ2-1
cdr3_nt: TGTGCCAGCAGCTGGGACGGGACAGGGTACAATGAGCAGTTCTTC
cdr3_aa: CASSWDGTGYNEQFF

v_call: TRBV5-1
d_call: TRBD1
clone_size: NA
j_call: TRBJ2-6
cdr3_nt: TGCGCCAGCAGCCCACCAGGACAGGGGACGGGGGCCAACGTCCTGACTTTC
cdr3_aa: CASSPPGQGTGANVLTF

v_call: TRBV24-1
d_call: TRBD1
clone_size: many
j_call: TRBJ2-2
cdr3_nt: TGTGCCACCAGTGATTTCCTGGGACAGGGTGCCGGGGAGCTGTTTTTT
cdr3_aa: CATSDFLGQGAGELFF

v_call: TRBV5-1
d_call: NA
clone_size: few
j_call: TRBJ1-2
cdr3_nt: TGCGCCAGCAGCTCAGTTCGACAGCGAGCTAACTATGGCTACACCTTC
cdr3_aa: CASSSVRQRANYGYTF

v_call: TRBV20-1
d_call: TRBD2
clone_size: NA
j_call: TRBJ2-5
cdr3_nt: TGCAGTGCTAGCGCACTAGCGGAAGAGACCCAGTACTTC
cdr3_aa: CSASALAEETQYF

v_call: TRBV12-3/TRBV12-4
d_call: NA
clone_size: many
j_call: TRBJ2-3
cdr3_nt: TGTGCCAGCAGTTTGGGGGGCTCCCCGGATACGCAGTATTTT
cdr3_aa: CASSLGGSPDTQYF

v_call: TRBV28
d_call: TRBD1
clone_size: NA
j_call: TRBJ1-5
cdr3_nt: TGTGCCAGCAGGACAGGGGGCAGAAGCAATCAGCCCCAGCATTTT
cdr3_aa: CASRTGGRSNQPQHF

v_call: TRBV2
d_call: NA
clone_size: few
j_call: TRBJ1-5
cdr3_nt: TGTGCCAGCGGGGCCATCCGGGACACCTTTGGAGATCAGCCCCAGCATTTT
cdr3_aa: CASGAIRDTFGDQPQHF

v_call: TRBV4-2
d_call: NA
clone_size: few
j_call: TRBJ2-7
cdr3_nt: TGTGCCAGCAGCCTCCGGCAGCAGACGACCCAGCAGTACTTC
cdr3_aa: CASSLRQQTTQQYF

v_call: TRBV12-3/TRBV12-4
d_call: TRBD1
clone_size: NA
j_call: TRBJ1-6
cdr3_nt: TGTGCCAGCACTCGACAGGGGGCTTATAATTCACCCCTCCACTTT
cdr3_aa: CASTRQGAYNSPLHF

v_call: TRBV7-2
d_call: NA
clone_size: many
j_call: TRBJ2-2
cdr3_nt: TGTGCCAGCAACCTAAGGGGACCCGACACCGGGGAGCTGTTTTTT
cdr3_aa: CASNLRGPDTGELFF

v_call: TRBV28
d_call: TRBD1
clone_size: many
j_call: TRBJ2-2
cdr3_nt: TGTGTCGTAACAGGGGGCGCCGCGAACACCGGGGAGCTGTTTTTT
cdr3_aa: CVVTGGAANTGELFF

v_call: TRBV5-1
d_call: NA
clone_size: NA
j_call: TRBJ2-5
cdr3_nt: TGCGCCAGCAGTTGGGGCGCCGAGACCCAGTACTTC
cdr3_aa: CASSWGAETQYF

v_call: TRBV5-1
d_call: TRBD2
clone_size: few
j_call: TRBJ2-5
cdr3_nt: TGCGCCAGCAGCGCCGCGGGGGACCAAGAGACCCAGTACTTC
cdr3_aa: CASSAAGDQETQYF

v_call: TRBV5-1
d_call: NA
clone_size: few
j_call: TRBJ1-2
cdr3_nt: TGCGCCAGCAGCTTGGGCTCAGCTAACTATGGCTACACCTTC
cdr3_aa: CASSLGSANYGYTF

v_call: TRBV7-9
d_call: NA
clone_size: many
j_call: TRBJ2-5
cdr3_nt: TGTGCCAGCAGCTTAGGGGGGTACTCCCAAGAGACCCAGTACTTC
cdr3_aa: CASSLGGYSQETQYF

v_call: TRBV7-9
d_call: TRBD1
clone_size: few
j_call: TRBJ1-2
cdr3_nt: TGTGCCAGCAGCGATCGGGACAGACTCTATGGCTACACCTTC
cdr3_aa: CASSDRDRLYGYTF

v_call: TRBV20-1
d_call: TRBD1
clone_size: few
j_call: TRBJ1-2
cdr3_nt: TGCAGTGCTCGAGTGGACAGGGGCTATGGCTACACCTTC
cdr3_aa: CSARVDRGYGYTF

v_call: TRBV6-6
d_call: TRBD2
clone_size: few
j_call: TRBJ2-5
cdr3_nt: TGTGCCAGCAGATGGCAGACTAGCGGTATGGAGACCCAGTACTTC
cdr3_aa: CASRWQTSGMETQYF

v_call: TRBV7-2
d_call: NA
clone_size: NA
j_call: TRBJ2-3
cdr3_nt: TGTGCCAGCAGCCCACGGTCCGACACAGATACGCAGTATTTT
cdr3_aa: CASSPRSDTDTQYF

v_call: TRBV27
d_call: TRBD2
clone_size: few
j_call: TRBJ2-1
cdr3_nt: TGTGCCAGCAGTTTATTCTTAGTAGCGGGGGAATACAATGAGCAGTTCTTC
cdr3_aa: CASSLFLVAGEYNEQFF

v_call: TRBV6-1
d_call: TRBD1
clone_size: NA
j_call: TRBJ1-2
cdr3_nt: TGTGCCAGCAGAGAGCTACAGGGGAATAACTATGGCTACACCTTC
cdr3_aa: CASRELQGNNYGYTF

v_call: TRBV6-2/TRBV6-3
d_call: NA
clone_size: NA
j_call: TRBJ2-1
cdr3_nt: TGTGCCAGCAGTTACTCGAAGCGGTACAATGAGCAGTTCTTC
cdr3_aa: CASSYSKRYNEQFF

v_call: TRBV20-1
d_call: NA
clone_size: few
j_call: TRBJ2-5
cdr3_nt: TGCAGTGCTAGGGGGCCTTCGGAGACCCAGTACTTC
cdr3_aa: CSARGPSETQYF

v_call: TRBV20-1
d_call: NA
clone_size: few
j_call: TRBJ2-2
cdr3_nt: TGCAGTGCTAGTTTGGGCCCGGCGGGTAAAACCGGGGAGCTGTTTTTT
cdr3_aa: CSASLGPAGKTGELFF

v_call: TRBV30
d_call: NA
clone_size: many
j_call: TRBJ2-7
cdr3_nt: TGTGCCTCCTCCTCCGGTGGCAGCTCCTACGAGCAGTACTTC
cdr3_aa: CASSSGGSSYEQYF

v_call: TRBV7-9
d_call: NA
clone_size: NA
j_call: TRBJ1-5
cdr3_nt: TGTGCCAGCAGCCCCTGGTCCCCTGGAAAGCCCCAGCATTTT
cdr3_aa: CASSPWSPGKPQHF

v_call: TRBV18
d_call: NA
clone_size: many
j_call: TRBJ2-1
cdr3_nt: TGTGCCAGCTCTTGGCGCGGAGGGGATGAGCAGTTCTTC
cdr3_aa: CASSWRGGDEQFF

v_call: TRBV18
d_call: NA
clone_size: NA
j_call: TRBJ2-7
cdr3_nt: TGTGCCAGCTCACCAAGAAATGGCCAGGGGCCCAGCGAGCAGTACTTC
cdr3_aa: CASSPRNGQGPSEQYF

v_call: TRBV7-6
d_call: NA
clone_size: few
j_call: TRBJ2-7
cdr3_nt: TGTGCCAGCAGCTTAGCTTTAGGGACCGTAGAGCAGTACTTC
cdr3_aa: CASSLALGTVEQYF

v_call: TRBV2
d_call: NA
clone_size: NA
j_call: TRBJ1-1
cdr3_nt: TGTGCCAGCAGTGGCTCGGGGAGCACTGAAGCTTTCTTT
cdr3_aa: CASSGSGSTEAFF

v_call: TRBV5-1
d_call: NA
clone_size: few
j_call: TRBJ1-4
cdr3_nt: TGCGCCAGCAGCCCTGGTGGGGCGAAACTGTTTTTT
cdr3_aa: CASSPGGAKLFF

v_call: TRBV5-1
d_call: NA
clone_size: NA
j_call: TRBJ2-1
cdr3_nt: TGCGCCAGCAGCCCCGGACTATCGGTCGATGAGCAGTTCTTC
cdr3_aa: CASSPGLSVDEQFF

v_call: TRBV5-1
d_call: NA
clone_size: many
j_call: TRBJ2-7
cdr3_nt: TGCGCCAGCAGCTTGCGGGACACCTTCTCCTACGAGCAGTACTTC
cdr3_aa: CASSLRDTFSYEQYF

v_call: TRBV6-1
d_call: TRBD2
clone_size: few
j_call: TRBJ2-1
cdr3_nt: TGTGCCAGCAGTTTTGAGCGGGGGGGCCGGAATGAGCAGTTCTTC
cdr3_aa: CASSFERGGRNEQFF

v_call: TRBV5-1
d_call: TRBD2
clone_size: many
j_call: TRBJ2-1
cdr3_nt: TGCGCCAGCAGCTTGGCTGCGGGGGGACAAAACAATGAGCAGTTCTTC
cdr3_aa: CASSLAAGGQNNEQFF

v_call: TRBV18
d_call: NA
clone_size: NA
j_call: TRBJ1-1
cdr3_nt: TGTGCCAGCTCACCAGCCCAGGGGCACACTGAAGCTTTCTTT
cdr3_aa: CASSPAQGHTEAFF

v_call: TRBV12-3/TRBV12-4
d_call: TRBD1
clone_size: few
j_call: TRBJ1-2
cdr3_nt: TGTGCCAGCAGTTTACAGGGGGCAGGCGGCTACACCTTC
cdr3_aa: CASSLQGAGGYTF

v_call: TRBV24-1
d_call: NA
clone_size: few
j_call: TRBJ1-2
cdr3_nt: TGTGCCACCAGTGATGTTGATGCGGACCGCACTTCCTATGGCTACACCTTC
cdr3_aa: CATSDVDADRTSYGYTF

v_call: TRBV7-9
d_call: NA
clone_size: few
j_call: TRBJ2-1
cdr3_nt: TGTGCCAGCAGCCAATGGGGAGCGCGGAAGTTCAATGAGCAGTTCTTC
cdr3_aa: CASSQWGARKFNEQFF